This note documents a single TCR beta chain sequence. The data derive from a study of control samples from healthy donors and cancer patients. V was cut by 1 base and J by 0 bases, with 13 bases left in between. CDR1 MNHNY and CDR2 SVGAGI come from the germline V gene (reference sequence). The length of the CDR3 is 16 residues. The protocol was immunoSEQ multiplex PCR, while the TCRdb copy is restricted to in-frame clones and leaves out a portion. This table has 100,000 to 150,000 clones, about 90% appearing once. The gene calls are TRBV6-6 and TRBJ2-7, with unresolved D. Material: blood. This TCR was sampled from a man in his late teens or twenties in good health. The chain's CDR3 is CASSYLVALSSYEQYF. For the CDR3, the DNA is TGTGCCAGCAGTTACTTGGTAGCCCTGAGCTCCTACGAGCAGTACTTC.